The 18 T cell receptor beta chains listed next were all sequenced from one sample in a study of blood T cell repertoires in COVID-19. The data were produced by immunoSEQ multiplex PCR, yet TCRdb's version contains in-frame clones alone and is incomplete. The sample lists roughly 150,000 clones; around 80% were seen once. The specimen sequenced was PBMCs or T cells enriched from blood (not recorded which). All receptors come from a woman aged 65 to 85 in a cohort exposed to, infected with or recovered from COVID-19 (not recorded which).

The genes are TRBV6-6 and TRBJ2-5, with D possibly TRBD1 on 5 matching bases. V lost 4 bases and J 5 bases, leaving 11 bases between the germline ends. This CDR3 has 13 residues. CDR1 is MNHNY, CDR2 SVGAGI, per germline (reference sequence). The CDR3, as DNA: TGTGCCAGCAGTTTTGGGGCATGGGAGACCCAGTACTTC. It yields the protein CASSFGAWETQYF.

The V gene is TRBV4-3, the J gene TRBJ2-1, with 8 nucleotides matching TRBD1. Germline-derived CDR1 and CDR2 are LGHNA and YSLEER. The CDR3 spans 15 residues. V lost 5 bases to trimming and J lost 2 bases; unmatched junction nucleotides: 5. CDR3 sequence reads: CASSSQGETYNEQFF. Here the CDR3 DNA reads TGCGCCAGCAGCTCACAGGGGGAAACCTACAATGAGCAGTTCTTC.

CDR3 sequence reads: CASSWGAYEQYF. The CDR3 DNA sequence: TGTGCCAGCAGTTGGGGGGCCTACGAGCAGTACTTC. The chain has TRBV6-5 and TRBJ2-7, with a weak D call TRBD2 (6 bases). This CDR3 has 12 amino acids. Germline V CDR1 and CDR2: MNHEY, SVGAGI. V lost 4 bases and J 2 bases, leaving 6 bases between the germline ends.

This clone appeared once. This chain uses TRBV6-5 with TRBJ2-3; no clear D gene. The CDR3 length is 11 residues. Germline values: CDR1 MNHEY, CDR2 SVGAGI. V was trimmed by 7 bases and J by 2 bases, leaving 4 bases between them. The CDR3 spells CASTNTDTQYF. The CDR3 coding sequence is TGTGCCAGCACTAACACAGATACGCAGTATTTT.

The chain carries TRBV28 and TRBJ1-4; 9 bases are a match to TRBD1. Germline V gene sequence: CDR1 MDHEN, CDR2 SYDVKM. Trimming cost V 5 bases and J 7 bases; bases outside gene matches: 8. The CDR3 sequence is 15 residues long. CDR3 sequence: CASSPATGGTEKLFF. The CDR3 DNA reads TGTGCCAGCAGTCCAGCGACAGGGGGGACTGAAAAACTGTTTTTT.

The rearrangement joins TRBV25-1 to TRBJ2-7, with D uncertain. Trimming stripped 5 bases from V and 0 bases from J, with 11 bases between. The CDR3 consists of 14 residues. The germline gives CDR1 MGHDK, CDR2 SYGVNS. CDR3 sequence reads: CASSQVSPSYEQYF. The CDR3 DNA is TGTGCCAGCAGTCAGGTCTCCCCCTCCTACGAGCAGTACTTC.

This clone has a handful of counts. This rearrangement joins TRBV29-1 to TRBJ2-1; TRBD1 aligns across 9 bases. The germline V gene encodes CDR1 SQVTM and CDR2 ANQGSEA. Trimming removed 5 bases from V and 5 bases from J; junction bases left unmatched: 10. This CDR3 is built from 15 residues. CDR3 loop: CSVFGSGQGNNEQFF. CDR3 coding DNA: TGCAGCGTTTTCGGATCGGGACAGGGTAACAATGAGCAGTTCTTC.

The table lists this clone with a few counts. V gene TRBV24-1 combines with J gene TRBJ1-5; no firm D call. The germline V gene has CDR1 KGHDR and CDR2 SFDVKD. CDR3 length equals 18 residues. Trimming pared 5 bases from V and 0 bases from J, leaving 19 bases between. CDR3 sequence reads: CATSGHRSKRISNQPQHF. The DNA of the CDR3 is TGTGCCACCAGTGGACACCGCTCAAAACGGATTAGCAATCAGCCCCAGCATTTT.

The gene calls are TRBV7-2 and TRBJ2-1, with D hard to call. Germline CDR1 reads SGHTA; CDR2 reads FQGNSA. The CDR3 length is 13 residues. The V end was cut by 1 base, the J end by 4 bases, with 5 bases between. Written as DNA, the CDR3 is TGTGCCAGCAGCTTAGTTTCGTACAATGAGCAGTTCTTC. Translation: CASSLVSYNEQFF.

The chain employs TRBV6-6 and TRBJ1-1, with TRBD1 matching 7 bases. The CDR3 runs to 16 residues. V lost 6 bases, J lost 11 bases, and 21 bases stayed unmatched. CDR1 is MNHNY and CDR2 is SVGAGI in the germline V gene (reference sequence). CDR3 residues: CASSPGGQTAWDRAFF. CDR3 DNA: TGTGCCAGCAGCCCAGGGGGGCAGACAGCCTGGGATAGGGCTTTCTTT.

J is TRBJ2-7 and V is TRBV11-1; D is unclear. CDR1 SGHAT and CDR2 FQDESV come from the germline V gene (reference sequence). The CDR3 spans 12 residues. V was cut by 1 base and J by 4 bases, with 5 bases left in between. The CDR3 nucleotides are TGTGCCAGCAGCTTAGACCGGTACGAGCAGTACTTC. Protein product: CASSLDRYEQYF. Combining the CDR3 with reference TRBV11-1 and TRBJ2-7 gives the whole variable domain EAEVAQSPRYKITEKSQAVAFWCDPISGHATLYWYRQILGQGPELLVQFQDESVVDDSQLPKDRFSAERLKGVDSTLKIQPAELGDSAMYLCASSLDRYEQYFGPGTRLTVT.

V is TRBV18 and J is TRBJ2-1, with 8 bases lining up with TRBD2. V lost 0 bases and J lost 0; bases outside the gene matches: 1. This CDR3 region has 16 residues. Germline CDR1 KGHSH, CDR2 LQKENI. CDR3 coding DNA: TGTGCCAGCTCACCACCTAGCGGGAACTCCTACAATGAGCAGTTCTTC. Amino acids: CASSPPSGNSYNEQFF.

This clone was counted a single time. This chain links TRBV25-1 with TRBJ1-4, with D perhaps TRBD1 (5 bases). Looked up from germline, CDR1 is MGHDK and CDR2 is SYGVNS. V was clipped by 4 bases and J by 4 bases, with 19 bases between them. The CDR3 is made up of 17 amino acids. The CDR3 loop is CASSALEGLGGNEKLFF. DNA of the CDR3: TGTGCCAGCAGTGCCCTAGAGGGGTTGGGAGGTAATGAAAAACTGTTTTTT.

The chain joins TRBV5-4 to TRBJ1-1; 8 nucleotides match TRBD1. Trimming at V came to 0 bases and at J to 8 bases, leaving 0 bases not matched to a gene. Germline CDR1 SGHNT, CDR2 YYREEE (reference sequence). This CDR3 contains 12 residues. This CDR3 reads CASSLGDREAFF. CDR3 DNA: TGTGCCAGCAGCTTGGGGGACAGGGAAGCTTTCTTT.

The chain employs TRBV9 and TRBJ1-1, with no clear D. Germline loops: CDR1 SGDLS, CDR2 YYNGEE. V dropped 0 bases and J dropped 1 base, with 10 bases sitting between them. The CDR3 is 15 amino acids. CDR3 sequence: CASSVEGRGNTEAFF. CDR3 bases: TGTGCCAGCAGCGTAGAAGGTCGGGGGAACACTGAAGCTTTCTTT.

This clone appeared once. This sequence joins TRBV27 and TRBJ1-2, with TRBD1 as a possible D gene (5 bases). V was trimmed by 2 bases and J by 0 bases, leaving 13 bases between them. The germline gives CDR1 MNHEY, CDR2 SMNVEV (reference sequence). This CDR3 is 16 amino acids long. In DNA form, the CDR3 reads TGTGCCAGCAGTTTAACGTGGAGGGGACCTAACTATGGCTACACCTTC. It codes for CASSLTWRGPNYGYTF.

The chain couples TRBV6-5 to TRBJ2-1; possible D gene TRBD2, 5 bases. CDR1 MNHEY and CDR2 SVGAGI come from the germline V gene. Deletions cut 5 bases from V and 8 bases from J, with 7 bases between. The CDR3 totals 11 residues. CDR3 nucleotides: TGTGCCAGCAGTACTAGATATGAGCAGTTCTTC. Protein: CASSTRYEQFF.

The rearrangement joins TRBV18 to TRBJ2-6; a possible D gene is TRBD1 (5 bases). The CDR3 has 17 amino acids. CDR1 is KGHSH, CDR2 LQKENI, per germline. V was clipped by 3 bases and J by 2 bases, with 14 bases between them. The CDR3 DNA is TGTGCCAGCTCACCGTGGGGCCCTGGAACTGGGGCCAACGTCCTGACTTTC. Translation gives CASSPWGPGTGANVLTF.